One sample yielded the 32 T cell receptor beta chains listed below, sequenced in a study of blood T cell repertoires in COVID-19. Sequenced by immunoSEQ multiplex PCR; TCRdb stores in-frame clones only, minus some. Of nearly 400,000 clones in the sample, roughly 91% were seen once. The sample consisted of PBMCs or T cells enriched from blood (not recorded which). The receptors shown here come from a woman in her 30s who had recovered from COVID-19.

The chain recombines TRBV12-3 or TRBV12-4 with TRBJ2-7; D might be TRBD1 (5 bases). The CDR3 is 12 residues long. V was clipped by 8 bases and J by 4 bases, with 12 bases between them. The CDR3 loop reads CASGRQFYEQYF. CDR3 in DNA: TGTGCCAGCGGAAGACAGTTTTACGAGCAGTACTTC.

In this sample, this clone turned up a few times. V and J are TRBV19 and TRBJ2-1, with TRBD1 matching 10 bases. V lost 5 bases and J lost 6; bases outside the gene matches: 7. The CDR3 extends over 15 amino acids. CDR1 and CDR2 from the germline V gene are LNHDA and SQIVND (reference sequence). CDR3 protein: CASSSTGTGVNEQFF. The CDR3 region has the DNA TGTGCCAGTAGTTCAACCGGGACAGGGGTCAATGAGCAGTTCTTC.

CDR3 loop: CASSAVWGDEQYF. CDR3 DNA sequence: TGTGCCAGCAGCGCCGTCTGGGGCGACGAGCAGTACTTC. The genes are TRBV9 and TRBJ2-7; weak D call: TRBD1 (5 bases). Trimming pared 3 bases from V and 5 bases from J, leaving 12 bases between. Looked up from germline, CDR1 is SGDLS and CDR2 is YYNGEE. The CDR3 runs 13 residues.

The J gene is TRBJ2-1, the V gene TRBV30, with 14 bases fitting TRBD2. Germline V CDR1 and CDR2: GTSNPN, SVGIG (reference sequence). The CDR3 is made up of 18 amino acids. Unmatched junction bases numbered 13, after V lost 2 bases and J lost 7 bases. CDR3 sequence (DNA): TGTGCCTGGAGTCACGGGACTAGCGGGAGCGGTTTTAGGAATGAGCAGTTCTTC. Amino acids: CAWSHGTSGSGFRNEQFF.

V gene TRBV11-2 combines with J gene TRBJ1-5; 7 bases line up with TRBD1. The CDR3 is 14 residues long. V gave up 5 bases and J gave up 6 bases; unmatched junction bases: 7. CDR1 and CDR2 (germline): SGHAT, FQNNGV. The chain's CDR3 is CASSTHRGGQPQHF. In DNA form, the CDR3 reads TGTGCCAGCAGCACCCACAGGGGCGGTCAGCCCCAGCATTTT.

This chain connects TRBV11-2 to TRBJ2-5, with D possibly TRBD1 on 6 matching bases. The germline V and J ends were trimmed by 4 bases and 2 bases, with 14 bases remaining between them. Germline V gives CDR1 SGHAT, CDR2 FQNNGV. The CDR3 loop spans 15 amino acids. CDR3 in amino acids: CASSSSWDNQETQYF. The CDR3, as DNA: TGTGCCAGCAGCTCGAGTTGGGACAATCAAGAGACCCAGTACTTC.

This rearrangement joins TRBV15 to TRBJ1-4; the match to TRBD1 covers 8 bases. Germline V gives CDR1 LNHNV, CDR2 YYDKDF (reference sequence). This CDR3 has 16 amino acids. The V segment lost 0 bases and the J segment 3 bases; nucleotides outside the gene matches: 3. CDR3 sequence reads: CATSREQGAANEKLFF. Here the CDR3 DNA reads TGTGCCACCAGCAGAGAGCAGGGGGCAGCTAATGAAAAACTGTTTTTT.

This clone was counted a few times. This chain uses TRBV4-2 with TRBJ2-1; D unresolved. Between the trimmed V and J ends, which lost 1 base and 10 bases, there was a span of 11 bases. This CDR3 is 13 amino acids long. The germline V gene has CDR1 LGHNA and CDR2 YNFKEQ. DNA for the CDR3: TGTGCCAGCAGCCAAGTGGCGGCCCGCGAGCAGTTCTTC. Its translation is CASSQVAAREQFF.

V gene TRBV4-2 combines with J gene TRBJ1-3, with 11 bases lining up with TRBD1. The trim removed 4 bases at V and 4 bases at J, leaving 6 bases unmatched. This CDR3 is built from 16 residues. CDR1 and CDR2 from the germline V gene are LGHNA and YNFKEQ. In nucleotides, the CDR3 is TGTGCCAGCAGCCGAGGACAGGGGGCCTACGGAAACACCATATATTTT. Translation: CASSRGQGAYGNTIYF.

The genes are TRBV11-2 and TRBJ1-3; 10 bases line up with TRBD1. Germline assignment: CDR1 SGHAT and CDR2 FQNNGV. V shed 3 bases, J shed 1 base, and the junction held 12 bases outside the gene matches. The CDR3 extends over 19 amino acids. The CDR3 sequence is CASSFRRTGGWVSGNTIYF. CDR3 sequence (DNA): TGTGCCAGCAGCTTCCGCCGGACAGGGGGTTGGGTGTCTGGAAACACCATATATTTT.

The chain carries TRBV6-5 and TRBJ2-7; 7 bases are a match to TRBD1. CDR1 is MNHEY and CDR2 is SVGAGI in the germline V gene. The CDR3 is 15 residues long. The V gene end was trimmed by 5 bases and the J gene end by 3 bases; junction bases not matched to a gene: 10. CDR3 protein: CASSPQDRLNYEQYF. The CDR3 coding sequence is TGTGCCAGCAGTCCACAGGACAGGTTAAACTACGAGCAGTACTTC.

This chain joins TRBV2 and TRBJ2-7, with 9 nucleotides matching TRBD2. This CDR3 has 16 residues. V dropped 2 bases and J dropped 2; count of bases not matched to a gene: 7. CDR1 and CDR2 from the germline V gene are SNHLY and FYNNEI. As DNA, the CDR3 is TGTGCCAGCAGTGAAAACCTAGCGGGGCCTACCTACGAGCAGTACTTC. Translating gives CASSENLAGPTYEQYF.

The V gene is TRBV29-1, the J gene TRBJ1-1; no clear D. Germline CDR1 reads SQVTM; CDR2 reads ANQGSEA. This CDR3 is built from 15 residues. The germline V and J ends were trimmed by 0 bases and 8 bases, with 19 bases remaining between them. As DNA, the CDR3 is TGCAGCGTTGAAGATCGATTGCAGGTTTGCACGGAAGCTTTCTTT. It codes for CSVEDRLQVCTEAFF.

This clone was counted a single time. This rearrangement joins TRBV6-5 to TRBJ1-5; TRBD1 agrees at 8 bases. CDR1 is MNHEY, CDR2 SVGAGI, per germline. The V segment lost 4 bases and the J segment 5 bases; nucleotides outside the gene matches: 7. The CDR3 spans 15 residues. This CDR3 is CASSLQHRGDQPQHF. CDR3 nucleotides: TGTGCCAGCAGTTTGCAACACAGGGGGGATCAGCCCCAGCATTTT.

This sequence joins TRBV25-1 and TRBJ2-1, with TRBD2 identical over 10 bases. Germline V gene data show CDR1 as MGHDK and CDR2 as SYGVNS. V lost 2 bases to trimming and J lost 4 bases; unmatched junction nucleotides: 8. CDR3 size: 17 residues. The CDR3 sequence: CASSERASGSIYNEQFF. The CDR3 region has the DNA TGTGCCAGCAGTGAAAGGGCTAGCGGGAGTATATACAATGAGCAGTTCTTC.

The rearrangement links TRBV3-1 (or the pseudogene TRBV3-2) to TRBJ2-7; D is perhaps TRBD1 (5 bases). Germline loops: CDR1 LGHDT, CDR2 YNNKEL (reference sequence). This CDR3 region has 14 residues. Deletions cut 4 bases from V and 7 bases from J, with 17 bases between. The CDR3 loop is CASSPVQGLGEQYF. Here the CDR3 DNA reads TGTGCCAGCAGCCCTGTGCAGGGCCTAGGTGAGCAGTACTTC.

The chain employs TRBV11-3 and TRBJ2-1, with a tentative D call TRBD2 (5 bases). Germline CDR1 SGHNT, CDR2 YENEEA. Trimming shortened V by 6 bases and J by 6 bases, and 18 bases separated the two germline ends. There are 15 residues in the CDR3. CDR3 sequence reads: CASSKHPREGNEQFF. The CDR3 DNA sequence: TGTGCCAGCAGTAAACATCCCAGAGAGGGCAATGAGCAGTTCTTC.

J is TRBJ2-3 and V is TRBV12-5; D ambiguous. The germline V gene has CDR1 LGHNT and CDR2 FRNRAP. The CDR3 is made up of 14 amino acids. V dropped 7 bases and J dropped 2 bases, with 13 bases sitting between them. CDR3 amino acids: CASAPAVLTDTQYF. CDR3 DNA sequence: TGTGCTAGTGCCCCCGCCGTACTCACAGATACGCAGTATTTT. The entire variable domain, with the rest obtained from reference TRBV12-5 and TRBJ2-3, is as follows: DARVTQTPRHKVTEMGQEVTMRCQPILGHNTVFWYRQTMMQGLELLAYFRNRAPLDDSGMPKDRFSAEMPDATLATLKIQPSEPRDSAVYFCASAPAVLTDTQYFGPGTRLTVL.

In its sample, this clone was seen once. This chain connects TRBV19 to TRBJ1-6; tentatively, D is TRBD1 (6 bases). Germline V CDR1 and CDR2: LNHDA, SQIVND (reference sequence). This CDR3 spans 15 amino acids. V lost 7 bases and J lost 10, with 20 bases in between. The CDR3 sequence: CASTPSPRGASPLHF. In DNA form, the CDR3 reads TGTGCCAGTACCCCCTCCCCTCGGGGGGCCTCACCCCTCCACTTT.

This rearrangement joins TRBV20-1 to TRBJ2-3; TRBD2 aligns across 8 bases. The CDR3 is made up of 17 amino acids. V shed 3 bases, J shed 8 bases, and the junction held 19 bases outside the gene matches. CDR1 is DFQATT, CDR2 SNEGSKA, per germline (reference sequence). The CDR3 bases are TGCAGTGCTAGTTCCGCATCCGGGACTAGTAGATTGTCTACGCAGTATTTT. Translating it yields CSASSASGTSRLSTQYF.

In nucleotides, the CDR3 is TGTGCCAGCAGTTCTCTAAGGCGGCAGGGGAATTCACCCCTCCACTTT. It encodes CASSSLRRQGNSPLHF. This chain joins TRBV25-1 and TRBJ1-6, with D possibly TRBD1 on 6 matching bases. Trimming took off 5 bases at V and 7 bases at J, with 18 bases between the two ends. CDR3 length equals 16 residues. In germline, CDR1 is MGHDK, CDR2 SYGVNS.

V usage is TRBV14 and J usage is TRBJ2-7; D might be TRBD2 (5 bases). This CDR3 contains 14 residues. V was trimmed by 1 base and J by 7 bases, leaving 14 bases between them. CDR1 is SGHDN, CDR2 FVKESK, per germline. The CDR3: CASSQGSRTGEQYF. In DNA, the CDR3 is TGTGCCAGCAGCCAAGGTTCCAGGACGGGGGAGCAGTACTTC.

The chain links TRBV27 to TRBJ1-1; no definite D call. V lost 0 bases, J lost 3 bases, and 11 bases lay in between. CDR3 length: 15 amino acids. Germline assignment: CDR1 MNHEY and CDR2 SMNVEV (reference sequence). CDR3 loop: CASSLSGWTHTEAFF. The CDR3 bases are TGTGCCAGCAGTTTATCGGGTTGGACTCACACTGAAGCTTTCTTT.

CDR3 coding DNA: TGTGCCAGCAGCTTGCCTGCAGGGGAATTGGGCTACACCTTC. This codes for CASSLPAGELGYTF. This chain uses TRBV5-6 with TRBJ1-2; the D gene is possibly TRBD1 (6 bases). The V gene's germline CDR1 is SGHDT and CDR2 YYEEEE. V gave up 1 base and J gave up 8 bases, with 15 bases separating them. The length of the CDR3 is 14 residues.

This clone was counted a few times. The chain employs TRBV4-1 and TRBJ1-1; no definite D call. With 1 base removed from V and 4 bases from J, the gap between germline ends came to 7 bases. The V gene's germline CDR1 is MGHRA and CDR2 YSYEKL. This CDR3 is 13 amino acids long. The CDR3 loop is CASSQGEVTEAFF. In DNA, the CDR3 is TGCGCCAGCAGCCAAGGGGAGGTCACTGAAGCTTTCTTT.

This chain links TRBV28 with TRBJ1-1; 7 bases match TRBD1. Germline CDR1 is MDHEN and CDR2 is SYDVKM. The CDR3 contains 13 residues. V was pared by 8 bases and J by 4 bases, with 7 bases of the junction left unmatched. Written as DNA, the CDR3 is TGTGCCAGCCACACAGGGGCGCCCACTGAAGCTTTCTTT. As protein: CASHTGAPTEAFF.

The rearrangement links TRBV9 to TRBJ2-1; 8 bases fit TRBD1. The CDR3 spans 13 residues. From germline, CDR1 is SGDLS and CDR2 YYNGEE. Trimming at V came to 3 bases and at J to 4 bases, leaving 0 bases not matched to a gene. CDR3 in amino acids: CASSGDRYNEQFF. The CDR3 DNA is TGTGCCAGCAGCGGGGACAGGTACAATGAGCAGTTCTTC.

In its sample, this clone was seen once. The rearrangement joins TRBV4-1 to TRBJ2-5, with 10 bases aligning to TRBD1. Germline values: CDR1 MGHRA, CDR2 YSYEKL. The CDR3 runs to 16 residues. V dropped 1 base and J dropped 3; count of bases not matched to a gene: 5. CDR3 region: CASSQGPGQGKETQYF. In nucleotides, the CDR3 is TGCGCCAGCAGCCAAGGTCCGGGACAGGGGAAAGAGACCCAGTACTTC.

The CDR3 region has the DNA TGTGCCAGCAGCTTGAGCCTGAACACTGAAGCTTTCTTT. Its protein is CASSLSLNTEAFF. The V call is TRBV13, the J call TRBJ1-1; D uncertain. Germline lookup yields CDR1 PRHDT and CDR2 FYEKMQ (reference sequence). There are 13 residues in the CDR3. The V gene lost 3 bases and the J gene lost 0 bases, with 5 bases spanning the gap.

This clone turned up a few times. The V call is TRBV12-3 or TRBV12-4, the J call TRBJ2-1; possible D gene TRBD1, 6 bases. This CDR3 has 12 residues. The ends were cut back, 4 bases at V and 8 bases at J, with 9 bases in the middle. CDR3 DNA sequence: TGTGCCAGCAGTTCTTACAGGGATGAGCAGTTCTTC. It codes for CASSSYRDEQFF.

Comment on this clone: The junction does not match germline at one end; this may be a read error. The V call is TRBV6-1, the J call TRBJ2-7; TRBD2 matches 10 bases. CDR1 is MNHNS, CDR2 SASEGT, per germline. This CDR3 contains 13 residues. The CDR3 coding sequence is TGTGCCAGCAGTGAAAAGGCTAGCGGGGGCTTAGGGTTC. Its protein product is CASSEKASGGLGF.

This chain uses TRBV6-5 with TRBJ2-5; TRBD2 agrees at 11 bases. There are 15 residues in the CDR3. V was pared by 8 bases and J by 5 bases, with 10 bases of the junction left unmatched. The V gene's germline CDR1 is MNHEY and CDR2 SVGAGI. CDR3 region: CASGGLAGGRETQYF. CDR3 sequence (DNA): TGTGCCAGCGGAGGACTAGCGGGCGGTCGGGAGACCCAGTACTTC.